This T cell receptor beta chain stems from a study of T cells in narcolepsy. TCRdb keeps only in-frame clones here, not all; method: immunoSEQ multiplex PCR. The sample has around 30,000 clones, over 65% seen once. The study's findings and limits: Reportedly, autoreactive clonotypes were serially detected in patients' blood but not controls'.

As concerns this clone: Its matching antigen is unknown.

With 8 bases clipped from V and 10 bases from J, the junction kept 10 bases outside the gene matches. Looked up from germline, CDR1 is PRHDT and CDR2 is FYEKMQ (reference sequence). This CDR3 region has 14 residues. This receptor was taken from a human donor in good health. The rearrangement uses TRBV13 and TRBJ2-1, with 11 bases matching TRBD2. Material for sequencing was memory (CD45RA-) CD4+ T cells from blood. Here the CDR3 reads CASGRRSGRGEQFF. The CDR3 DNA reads TGTGCCAGCGGGCGTCGTAGCGGGAGGGGGGAGCAGTTCTTC. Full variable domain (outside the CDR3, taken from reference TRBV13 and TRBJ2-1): AAGVIQSPRHLIKEKRETATLKCYPIPRHDTVYWYQQGPGQDPQFLISFYEKMQSDKGSIPDRFSAQQFSDYHSELNMSSLELGDSALYFCASGRRSGRGEQFFGPGTRLTVL.